This TCR beta chain was retrieved from a study of OX40 agonist ivuxolimab in advanced cancers. Study-level information: Across the patients, intravenous ivuxolimab was delivered every 2 weeks at 0.01 to 10 mg/kg. The dose-escalation group included hepatocellular carcinoma, melanoma, renal cell carcinoma and head and neck cancer. Allowance was made for prior anti-PD-1, anti-PD-L1 or anti-CTLA-4 therapy, and roughly 40% had some.

Repertoires were generated with immunoSEQ multiplex PCR, while TCRdb's copy carries only in-frame clones and drops some. The data contain more than 65,000 clones, approximately 89% of them seen just once; the ten biggest clones take up around 0.56%. V gave up 3 bases and J gave up 1 base, with 16 bases separating them. Germline V gives CDR1 SGHAT, CDR2 FQNNGV. This CDR3 spans 17 amino acids. Study-wide findings and caveats: The study observed clonal expansion of CD4+ and CD8+ blood T cells by week 6 at 0.1 to 3.0 mg/kg.

Concerning this clone: Its antigen is not identified.

This chain joins TRBV11-2 and TRBJ2-1; D ambiguous. Sequences were derived from CD4+ or CD8+ T cells sorted from blood, sampled in a trial of the OX40 agonist ivuxolimab. The clonotype originates from an adult with an advanced solid tumor such as melanoma, head and neck, liver or kidney cancer. The CDR3 nucleotides are TGTGCCAGCAGCTTCCCCTTGCTTGCAGTTTCCTACAATGAGCAGTTCTTC. This encodes CASSFPLLAVSYNEQFF.